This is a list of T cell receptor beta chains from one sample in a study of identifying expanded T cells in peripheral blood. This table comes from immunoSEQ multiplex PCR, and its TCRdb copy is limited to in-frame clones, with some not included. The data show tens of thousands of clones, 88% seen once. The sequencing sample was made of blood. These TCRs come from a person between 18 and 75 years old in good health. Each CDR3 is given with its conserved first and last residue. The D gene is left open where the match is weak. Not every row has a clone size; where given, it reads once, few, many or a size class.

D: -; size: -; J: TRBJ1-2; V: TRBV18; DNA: TGTGCCAGCTCGCCCCCCCGGCACCACAGCGATCACTATGGCTACACCTTC; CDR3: CASSPPRHHSDHYGYTF
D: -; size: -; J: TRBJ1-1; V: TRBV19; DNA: TGTGCCAGCCGGCCGGGTGAGTTCAGGGACACTGAAGCTTTCTTT; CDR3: CASRPGEFRDTEAFF
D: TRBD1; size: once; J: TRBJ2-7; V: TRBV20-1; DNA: TGCAGTGCTAGGACAGGGCGCGAGCAGTACTTC; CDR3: CSARTGREQYF
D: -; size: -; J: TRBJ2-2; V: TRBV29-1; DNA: TGCAGCGTTATGAAGCGTCAGACCGGGGAGCTGTTTTTT; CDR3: CSVMKRQTGELFF
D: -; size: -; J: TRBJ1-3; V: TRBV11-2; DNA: TGTGCCAGCAGCTTAGTTGGAAACACCATATATTTT; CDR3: CASSLVGNTIYF
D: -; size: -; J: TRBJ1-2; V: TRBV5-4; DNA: TGTGCCAGCAGCTTGGCGGCAGGCGAAGGGAAAAGGATCTACACCTTC; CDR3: CASSLAAGEGKRIYTF
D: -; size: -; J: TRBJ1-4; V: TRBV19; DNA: TGTGCCAGTAGTGTATCGGGACTGGCGAATGAAAAACTGTTTTTT; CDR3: CASSVSGLANEKLFF
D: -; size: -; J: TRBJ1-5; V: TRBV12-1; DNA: TGTGCCAGCAGCTTTGAGGGACAAAGAATAGTGGATCAGCCCCAGCATTTT; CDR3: CASSFEGQRIVDQPQHF
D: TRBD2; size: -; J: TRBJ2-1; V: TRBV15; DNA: TGTGCCACCAGCAGCGGACCGACTAGCTTGGGTTACAATGAGCAGTTCTTC; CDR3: CATSSGPTSLGYNEQFF
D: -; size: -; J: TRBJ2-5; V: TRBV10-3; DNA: TGTGCCATCAGTGCGGGGCGGGATAGCACCCAAGAGACCCAGTACTTC; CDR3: CAISAGRDSTQETQYF
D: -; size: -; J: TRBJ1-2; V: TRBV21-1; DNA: TGTGCCAGCAGCAAAAGCGGGTGGGGCAGAACTCCCGAGACTAACTATGGCTACACCTTC; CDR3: CASSKSGWGRTPETNYGYTF
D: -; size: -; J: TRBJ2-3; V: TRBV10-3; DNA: TGTGCCATCGCGACAGACCAGGCAGATACGCAGTATTTT; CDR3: CAIATDQADTQYF
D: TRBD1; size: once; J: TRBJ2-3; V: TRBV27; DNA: TGTGCCAGTGTACGGACAGGGGTCGATAGCACAGATACGCAGTATTTT; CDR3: CASVRTGVDSTDTQYF
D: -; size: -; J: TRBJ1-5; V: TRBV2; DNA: TGTGCCAGCAGTGCGGGTCTATACAGCAATCAGCCCCAGCATTTT; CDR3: CASSAGLYSNQPQHF
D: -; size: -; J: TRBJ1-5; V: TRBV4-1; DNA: TGCGCCAGCAGCCCCACGGGGGGGGGCAATCAGCCCCAGCATTTT; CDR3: CASSPTGGGNQPQHF
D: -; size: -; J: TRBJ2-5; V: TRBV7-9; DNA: TGTGCCAGCAGTAAGGGGGATAGGGAGACCCAGTACTTC; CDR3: CASSKGDRETQYF